These 5 T cell receptor beta chains came from one sample sequenced in a study of T cells after yellow fever vaccination. Each CDR3 protein is one row after TCRdb ran MiXCR on the 5' RACE reads. The sample consists of about 75,000 distinct CDR3 sequences, about 7.7% of them appearing once. Specimen: CD8+ T cells sorted from PBMCs, collected 10 to 11 days after the first yellow fever vaccination. The receptor set was obtained from a man aged 18-30 years who received the YFV17D yellow fever vaccine.

This clonotype was recorded many times. The chain joins TRBV7-3 to TRBJ2-3; TRBD1 matches 9 bases. Germline values: CDR1 SGHTA, CDR2 FQGTGA. Trimming at V came to 1 base and at J to 2 bases, leaving 4 bases not matched to a gene. The CDR3 runs to 16 residues. The CDR3 loop is CASSLMGQGATDTQYF. CDR3 DNA sequence: TGTGCCAGCAGCTTAATGGGACAGGGAGCCACAGATACGCAGTATTTT.

This clonotype was observed many times. The chain uses TRBV20-1 and TRBJ2-7, with D unclear. Per the germline V gene, CDR1 is DFQATT and CDR2 is SNEGSKA (reference sequence). The CDR3 sequence is 13 residues long. V lost 3 bases to trimming and J lost 0 bases, with 9 bases between them. Here the CDR3 reads CSASAENSYEQYF. CDR3 nucleotides: TGCAGTGCTAGCGCCGAAAACTCCTACGAGCAGTACTTC.

As for this clonotype: A single base separates this from a much larger clone, so it may be a read error. The gene calls are TRBV4-1 and TRBJ2-1; 8 bases line up with TRBD1. The junction had 4 bases not matched to a gene; V was cut back by 3 bases and J by 3 bases. The CDR3 contains 15 residues. The V gene's germline CDR1 is MGHRA and CDR2 YSYEKL. CDR3: CASSQQGASYNEQFF. CDR3 DNA: TGCGCCAGCAGCCAGCAGGGGGCTAGCTACAATGAGCAGTTCTTC.

This clonotype has more than one count but fewer than ten. The CDR3, as DNA: TGTGCCAGCAGCACGACGGGGGGATTTAGCACAGATACGCAGTATTTT. Its translation is CASSTTGGFSTDTQYF. The chain couples TRBV5-6 to TRBJ2-3; 7 positions match TRBD2. Trimming removed 4 bases from V and 0 bases from J; junction bases left unmatched: 8. The CDR3 has 16 residues. The germline gives CDR1 SGHDT, CDR2 YYEEEE. Supplemented by reference TRBV5-6 and TRBJ2-3, the full variable domain reads DAGVTQSPTHLIKTRGQQVTLRCSPKSGHDTVSWYQQALGQGPQFIFQYYEEEERQRGNFPDRFSGHQFPNYSSELNVNALLLGDSALYLCASSTTGGFSTDTQYFGPGTRLTVL.

This clonotype was recorded at least ten times. V and J are TRBV12-3 or TRBV12-4 and TRBJ1-5; D call uncertain. V was cut by 5 bases and J by 6 bases, with 17 bases left in between. CDR3 size: 15 residues. For the CDR3, the DNA is TGTGCCAGCAGTCTCACCGGCCCATTTCGTCAGCCCCAGCATTTT. As protein: CASSLTGPFRQPQHF.